The 16 T cell receptor beta chains given below trace back to one sample, sequenced in a study of T cells after yellow fever vaccination. TCRdb itself ran the 5' RACE reads through MiXCR, one entry per CDR3 protein. The sample records 300,000 to 400,000 distinct CDR3 sequences, 8.7% being singletons. The sample here was PBMCs, taken on the day of the first yellow fever vaccination. The receptors here all came from a man between 18 and 29 years old who received the YFV17D yellow fever vaccine.

This clonotype came up a few times. V gene TRBV4-2 combines with J gene TRBJ2-1; D is unclear. CDR3 size: 12 residues. The V end lost 2 bases, the J end lost 6 bases, and 5 bases lay between the germline ends. Germline V gives CDR1 LGHNA, CDR2 YNFKEQ. Here the CDR3 DNA reads TGTGCCAGCAGCCAACGGCGCAATGAGCAGTTCTTC. Its protein is CASSQRRNEQFF.

At least ten counts were recorded for this clonotype. This chain connects TRBV10-3 to TRBJ1-4; tentative D call: TRBD1 (5 bases). The germline V gene has CDR1 ENHRY and CDR2 SYGVKD. CDR3 length: 13 residues. V was shortened by 8 bases and J by 6 bases, with 13 bases between the two germline ends. CDR3 nucleotide sequence: TGTGCCATCGCGAGGGGATCGGATGAAAAACTGTTTTTT. It specifies CAIARGSDEKLFF.

This clonotype was recorded at least ten times. This chain uses TRBV5-4 with TRBJ1-2, with D uncertain. Germline CDR1 is SGHNT and CDR2 is YYREEE (reference sequence). The CDR3 contains 14 residues. Trimming took 0 bases from V and 5 from J, leaving 11 bases between them. DNA of the CDR3: TGTGCCAGCAGCTTGGCAGAAGGTCGGTATGGCTACACCTTC. Translation gives CASSLAEGRYGYTF.

This clonotype was detected ten times or more. CDR3 protein: CASSLNGDYGYTF. In nucleotides, the CDR3 is TGCGCCAGCAGCTTGAACGGGGACTATGGCTACACCTTC. V gene TRBV5-1 combines with J gene TRBJ1-2; D is ambiguous. This CDR3 has 13 amino acids. Germline values: CDR1 SGHRS, CDR2 YFSETQ. The germline V and J ends were trimmed by 1 base and 3 bases, with 7 bases remaining between them.

The chain employs TRBV7-3 and TRBJ2-1, with D maybe TRBD2 (7 bases). The CDR3 covers 14 residues. CDR1 is SGHTA, CDR2 FQGTGA, per germline. Trimming took off 0 bases at V and 10 bases at J, with 13 bases between the two ends. The CDR3 region is CASSLTGGGREQFF. As DNA, the CDR3 is TGTGCCAGCAGCTTAACTGGGGGGGGCCGGGAGCAGTTCTTC.

Comments on this clonotype: Given a much more abundant clone one base away, this may be a read error. The CDR3 ends on some other residue instead of the conserved phenylalanine or tryptophan, so this is likely a read error. The chain couples TRBV7-9 to TRBJ2-1; a weak D match, TRBD2 (5 bases). The CDR3 totals 15 residues. Per the germline V gene, CDR1 is SEHNR and CDR2 is FQNEAQ (reference sequence). With 0 bases removed from V and 4 bases from J, the gap between germline ends came to 10 bases. The CDR3, as DNA: TGTGCCAGCAGCTTAGCGGCTAGCCGGTACAATGAGCAGTTCCTC. Amino acids: CASSLAASRYNEQFL.

A word on this clonotype: This may be a read error: a much more frequent sequence differs by one nucleotide. CDR3 DNA: TGTGCCAGCAGCCAACTCACATCCGGAAACGGAGAGACCCAGTACTTC. This translates into CASSQLTSGNGETQYF. The V call is TRBV14, the J call TRBJ2-5, with unresolved D. The germline V and J ends were trimmed by 2 bases and 4 bases, with 17 bases remaining between them. CDR1 SGHDN and CDR2 FVKESK come from the germline V gene. The CDR3 length is 16 residues.

V is TRBV27 and J is TRBJ2-3, with D perhaps matching TRBD2 (7 bases). Germline lookup yields CDR1 MNHEY and CDR2 SMNVEV (reference sequence). CDR3 size: 16 residues. V gave up 2 bases and J gave up 5 bases, with 17 bases separating them. The CDR3 sequence: CASSLRWGGSIDTQYF. DNA for the CDR3: TGTGCCAGCAGTTTACGGTGGGGGGGCTCTATAGATACGCAGTATTTT.

The V and J genes are TRBV6-5 and TRBJ1-4; 9 bases are shared with TRBD1. The CDR3 length is 14 residues. Germline V gene data show CDR1 as MNHEY and CDR2 as SVGAGI. V dropped 0 bases and J dropped 11; count of bases not matched to a gene: 4. The CDR3 reads CASSYSGQGWKLFF. CDR3 nucleotide sequence: TGTGCCAGCAGTTACTCGGGACAGGGTTGGAAACTGTTTTTT.

This clonotype was observed a few times. The CDR3 sequence: CASSFQGNYEQYF. As DNA, the CDR3 is TGTGCCAGCAGCTTCCAGGGGAACTACGAGCAGTACTTC. The V gene is TRBV7-9, the J gene TRBJ2-7, with TRBD1 as a possible D gene (6 bases). This CDR3 has 13 residues. Germline loops: CDR1 SEHNR, CDR2 FQNEAQ (reference sequence). The V end lost 3 bases, the J end lost 3 bases, and 9 bases lay between the germline ends.

In its sample, this clonotype was seen many times. The chain has TRBV6-4 and TRBJ2-5, with D maybe TRBD1 (5 bases). V was shortened by 8 bases and J by 3 bases, with 13 bases between the two germline ends. CDR3 length: 13 residues. Germline V gene lookup returns CDR1 MRHNA and CDR2 SNTAGT. The CDR3 DNA is TGTGCCAGCTCGGCAGGGTTGGAAGAGACCCAGTACTTC. Protein: CASSAGLEETQYF.

The genes are TRBV27 and TRBJ2-1, with 9 positions matching TRBD1. V was pared by 0 bases and J by 7 bases, with 10 bases of the junction left unmatched. The CDR3 has 17 amino acids. Germline lookup yields CDR1 MNHEY and CDR2 SMNVEV (reference sequence). The CDR3 nucleotides are TGTGCCAGCAGTTTATCATTCCGGGGACAGGGTGGTAATGAGCAGTTCTTC. Encoded protein: CASSLSFRGQGGNEQFF.

Concerning this clonotype itself: A much larger clone differs by one base, so this may be a read error. The V call is TRBV18, the J call TRBJ2-3; D ambiguous. Germline V gene lookup returns CDR1 KGHSH and CDR2 LQKENI. The CDR3 covers 13 residues. DNA for the CDR3: TGTCCCAGCTCACCCCAGACTGCAGATACGCAGTATTTT. Amino acid sequence: CPSSPQTADTQYF.

This clonotype came up a few times. This chain's CDR3 is CAIRRSQASTDTQYF. In DNA form, the CDR3 reads TGTGCCATCAGGCGGTCACAGGCTAGCACAGATACGCAGTATTTT. The chain joins TRBV10-3 to TRBJ2-3, with D possibly being TRBD1 (5 bases). Trimming stripped 6 bases from V and 0 bases from J, with 13 bases between. The CDR3 is 15 amino acids. CDR1 is ENHRY and CDR2 is SYGVKD in the germline V gene.

This clonotype was counted at least ten times. The chain carries TRBV6-5 and TRBJ1-1; TRBD1 matches 10 bases. With V trimmed by 2 bases and J by 3 bases, 3 bases remained unmatched. CDR3 size: 15 residues. Per the germline V gene, CDR1 is MNHEY and CDR2 is SVGAGI. The chain's CDR3 is CASSYGDRGDTEAFF. In nucleotides, the CDR3 is TGTGCCAGCAGTTACGGGGACAGGGGCGACACTGAAGCTTTCTTT.

The chain couples TRBV28 to TRBJ1-4; D remains ambiguous. The V gene lost 3 bases and the J gene lost 4 bases, with 9 bases spanning the gap. The germline CDR1 and CDR2 sequences are MDHEN and SYDVKM. The CDR3 has 14 residues. The CDR3 sequence: CASSFRQLNEKLFF. The CDR3 DNA is TGTGCCAGCAGTTTCAGGCAGCTTAATGAAAAACTGTTTTTT. The whole variable domain, remainder taken from reference TRBV28 and TRBJ1-4, is DVKVTQSSRYLVKRTGEKVFLECVQDMDHENMFWYRQDPGLGLRLIYFSYDVKMKEKGDIPEGYSVSREKKERFSLILESASTNQTSMYLCASSFRQLNEKLFFGSGTQLSVL.